This TCR beta chain was documented in a study of blood T cell repertoires in COVID-19. This CDR3 spans 12 amino acids. Germline V gives CDR1 MNHEY, CDR2 SVGAGI. The ends lost 8 bases at V and 0 bases at J; junction bases unmatched: 1. Clones were read by immunoSEQ multiplex PCR, and TCRdb kept only the in-frame ones, dropping some. The data hold about 210,000 clones, with about nine tenths observed a single time. The V call is TRBV6-5, the J call TRBJ2-7; 7 bases line up with TRBD2. The receptor was derived from a middle-aged man with acute or convalescent COVID-19. The sequenced sample was peripheral blood. The CDR3 is CASGGSSYEQYF. The CDR3 DNA reads TGTGCCAGCGGCGGGAGCTCCTACGAGCAGTACTTC.